This T cell receptor beta chain was observed in a study of CD8 T cells in Susac syndrome. TCR beta was sequenced from blood CD8+ and CD4+ T cells. A note on this clonotype: Its antigen is still unknown.

The RNA, 0.5 to 1 ug, was put through reverse transcription using random hexamers. Amplification of TCR beta CDR3 by immunoSEQ multiplex PCR spanned 54 Vbeta and 13 Jbeta. MiXCR was run by TCRdb on the immunoSEQ multiplex PCR reads, yielding one entry per CDR3 protein. The profile covers some 110,000 distinct CDR3 sequences, with 94% appearing a single time and roughly 0.38% taken by the ten largest. Study-level points and caveats: In total CD8+ repertoires, 15 to 20 Susac-specific public clones were detected, and CD8+ TEMRA repertoires contained a few.

Germline V gene lookup returns CDR1 SEHNR and CDR2 FQNEAQ (reference sequence). This CDR3 contains 13 residues. V was clipped by 5 bases and J by 4 bases, with 11 bases between them. The specimen was CD8+ T cells from PBMCs. This clonotype originated in a human donor with Susac syndrome. V usage is TRBV7-9 and J usage is TRBJ2-5; D is undetermined. This chain's CDR3 is CASSPDRGETQYF. CDR3 sequence (DNA): TGTGCCAGCAGCCCAGATCGCGGAGAGACCCAGTACTTC.